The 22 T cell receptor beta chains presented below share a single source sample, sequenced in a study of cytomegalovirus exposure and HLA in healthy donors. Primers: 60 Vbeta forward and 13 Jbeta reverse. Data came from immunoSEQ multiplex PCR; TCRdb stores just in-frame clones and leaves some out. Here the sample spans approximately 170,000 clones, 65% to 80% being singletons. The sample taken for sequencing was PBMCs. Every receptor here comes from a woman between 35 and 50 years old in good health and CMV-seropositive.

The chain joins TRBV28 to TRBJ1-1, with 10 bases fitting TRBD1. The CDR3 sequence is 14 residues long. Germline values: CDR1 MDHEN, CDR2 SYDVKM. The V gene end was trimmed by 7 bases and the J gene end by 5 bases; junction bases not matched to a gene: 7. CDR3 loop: CASTRQGARTEAFF. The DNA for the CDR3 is TGTGCCAGCACCAGACAGGGGGCGCGGACTGAAGCTTTCTTT.

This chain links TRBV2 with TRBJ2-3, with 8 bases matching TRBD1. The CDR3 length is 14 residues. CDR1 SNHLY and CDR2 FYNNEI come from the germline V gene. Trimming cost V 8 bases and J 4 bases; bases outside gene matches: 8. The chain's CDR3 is CASLWTGTSDTQYF. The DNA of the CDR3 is TGTGCCAGCCTATGGACAGGGACATCAGATACGCAGTATTTT.

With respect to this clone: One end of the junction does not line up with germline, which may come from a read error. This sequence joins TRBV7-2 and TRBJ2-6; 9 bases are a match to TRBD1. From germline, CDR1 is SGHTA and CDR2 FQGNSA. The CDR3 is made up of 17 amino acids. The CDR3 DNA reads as TGTGCCAGCAGCTTACGGACAGGGGTATCCGGGGCCAACGGCCTGACTTTC. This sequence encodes CASSLRTGVSGANGLTF.

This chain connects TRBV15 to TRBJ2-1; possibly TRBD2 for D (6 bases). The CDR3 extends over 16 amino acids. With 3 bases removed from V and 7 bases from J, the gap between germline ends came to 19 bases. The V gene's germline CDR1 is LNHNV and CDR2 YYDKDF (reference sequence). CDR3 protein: CATSRGGRTSLNEQFF. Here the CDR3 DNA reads TGTGCCACCAGCAGGGGGGGAAGGACTTCACTAAATGAGCAGTTCTTC.

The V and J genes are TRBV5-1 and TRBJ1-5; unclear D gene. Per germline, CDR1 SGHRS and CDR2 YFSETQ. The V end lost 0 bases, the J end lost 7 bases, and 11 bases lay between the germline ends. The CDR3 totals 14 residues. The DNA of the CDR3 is TGCGCCAGCAGCTTGGGAGTGGTGCACCAGCCCCAGCATTTT. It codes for CASSLGVVHQPQHF.

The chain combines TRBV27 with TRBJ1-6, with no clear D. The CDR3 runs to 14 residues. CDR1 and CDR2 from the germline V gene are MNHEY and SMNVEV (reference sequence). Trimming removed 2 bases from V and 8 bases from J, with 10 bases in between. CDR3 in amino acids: CASSLSRVDSPLHF. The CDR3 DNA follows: TGTGCCAGCAGTTTAAGTCGGGTCGATTCACCCCTCCACTTT.

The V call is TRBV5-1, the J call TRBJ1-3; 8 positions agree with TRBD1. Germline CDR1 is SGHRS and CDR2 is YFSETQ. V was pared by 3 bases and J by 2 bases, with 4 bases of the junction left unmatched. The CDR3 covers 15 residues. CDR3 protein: CASSSETGAGNTIYF. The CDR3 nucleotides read TGCGCCAGCAGCTCGGAGACAGGGGCTGGAAACACCATATATTTT.

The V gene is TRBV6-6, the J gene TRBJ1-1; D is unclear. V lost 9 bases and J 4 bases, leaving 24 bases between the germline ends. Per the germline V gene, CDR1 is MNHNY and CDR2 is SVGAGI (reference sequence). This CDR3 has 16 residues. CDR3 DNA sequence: TGTGCCAGTACGAAACCTGTAGGAGGGTCTGGCACTGAAGCTTTCTTT. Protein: CASTKPVGGSGTEAFF.

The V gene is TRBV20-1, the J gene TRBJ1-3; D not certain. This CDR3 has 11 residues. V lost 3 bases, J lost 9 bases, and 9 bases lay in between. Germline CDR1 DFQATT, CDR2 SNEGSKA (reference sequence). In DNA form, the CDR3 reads TGCAGTGCTAGCCGGGAGAGCACCATATATTTT. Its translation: CSASRESTIYF.

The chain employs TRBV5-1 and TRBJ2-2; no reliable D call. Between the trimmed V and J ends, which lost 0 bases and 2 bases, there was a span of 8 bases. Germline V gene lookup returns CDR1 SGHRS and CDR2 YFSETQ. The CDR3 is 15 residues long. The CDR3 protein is CASSLGQVNTGELFF. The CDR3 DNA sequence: TGCGCCAGCAGCTTGGGTCAGGTCAACACCGGGGAGCTGTTTTTT. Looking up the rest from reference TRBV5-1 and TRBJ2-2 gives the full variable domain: KAGVTQTPRYLIKTRGQQVTLSCSPISGHRSVSWYQQTPGQGLQFLFEYFSETQRNKGNFPGRFSGRQFSNSRSEMNVSTLELGDSALYLCASSLGQVNTGELFFGEGSRLTVL.

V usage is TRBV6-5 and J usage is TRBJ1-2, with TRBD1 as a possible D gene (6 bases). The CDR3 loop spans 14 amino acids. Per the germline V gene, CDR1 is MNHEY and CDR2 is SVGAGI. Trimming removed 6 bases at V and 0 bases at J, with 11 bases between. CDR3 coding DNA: TGTGCCAGCAGAGAGACAGGCACTAACTATGGCTACACCTTC. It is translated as CASRETGTNYGYTF.

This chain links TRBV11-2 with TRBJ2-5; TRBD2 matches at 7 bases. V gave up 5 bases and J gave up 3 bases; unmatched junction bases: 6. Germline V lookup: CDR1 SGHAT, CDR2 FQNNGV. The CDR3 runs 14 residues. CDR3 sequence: CASSQTSRKETQYF. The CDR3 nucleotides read TGTGCCAGCAGCCAGACTAGCAGGAAAGAGACCCAGTACTTC.

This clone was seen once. The CDR3 nucleotides read TGTGCCAGCTCCACAGGGGACTCTGGAAACACCATATATTTT. Residues: CASSTGDSGNTIYF. The V call is TRBV18, the J call TRBJ1-3, with 7 bases that match TRBD1. In germline, CDR1 is KGHSH, CDR2 LQKENI. The CDR3 is 14 amino acids. The V and J ends lost 6 bases and 0 bases, in that order; junction bases with no gene match: 2. The whole variable domain, remainder taken from reference TRBV18 and TRBJ1-3, is NAGVMQNPRHLVRRRGQEARLRCSPMKGHSHVYWYRQLPEEGLKFMVYLQKENIIDESGMPKERFSAEFPKEGPSILRIQQVVRGDSAAYFCASSTGDSGNTIYFGEGSWLTVV.

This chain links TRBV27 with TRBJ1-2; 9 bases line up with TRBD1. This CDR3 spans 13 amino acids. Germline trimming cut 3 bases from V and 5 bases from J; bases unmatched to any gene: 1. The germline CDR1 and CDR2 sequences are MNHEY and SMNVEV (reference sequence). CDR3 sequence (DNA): TGTGCCAGCAGTTTCGGGACAGGGTATGGCTACACCTTC. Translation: CASSFGTGYGYTF.

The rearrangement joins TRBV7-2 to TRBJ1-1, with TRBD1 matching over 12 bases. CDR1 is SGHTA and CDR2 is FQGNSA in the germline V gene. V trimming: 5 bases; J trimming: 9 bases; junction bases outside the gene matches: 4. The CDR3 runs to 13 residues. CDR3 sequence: CASSTGTGGQAFF. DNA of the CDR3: TGTGCCAGCAGCACTGGGACAGGGGGCCAAGCTTTCTTT.

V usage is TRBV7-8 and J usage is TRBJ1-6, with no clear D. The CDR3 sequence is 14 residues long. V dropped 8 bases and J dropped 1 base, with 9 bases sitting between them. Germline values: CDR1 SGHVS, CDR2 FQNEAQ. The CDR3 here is CASGSGSYNSPLHF. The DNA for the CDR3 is TGTGCCAGCGGATCGGGATCCTATAATTCACCCCTCCACTTT.

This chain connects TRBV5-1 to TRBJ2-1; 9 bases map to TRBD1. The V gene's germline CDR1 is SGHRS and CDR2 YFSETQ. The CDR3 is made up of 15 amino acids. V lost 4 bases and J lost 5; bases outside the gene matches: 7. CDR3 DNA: TGCGCCAGCAGCCCGGTCCGGACAGGGGACAATGAGCAGTTCTTC. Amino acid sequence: CASSPVRTGDNEQFF.

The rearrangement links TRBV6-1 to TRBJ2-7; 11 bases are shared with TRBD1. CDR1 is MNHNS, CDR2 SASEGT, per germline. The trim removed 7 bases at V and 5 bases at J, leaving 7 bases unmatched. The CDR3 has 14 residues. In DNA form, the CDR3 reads TGTGCCAGCACTAGGACAGGGGGCCCCAACGAGCAGTACTTC. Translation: CASTRTGGPNEQYF.

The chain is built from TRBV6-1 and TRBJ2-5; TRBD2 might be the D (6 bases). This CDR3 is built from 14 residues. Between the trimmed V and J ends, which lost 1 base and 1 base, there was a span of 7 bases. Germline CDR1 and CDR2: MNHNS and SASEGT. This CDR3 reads CASSEGLVQETQYF. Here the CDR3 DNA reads TGTGCCAGCAGTGAAGGACTAGTCCAAGAGACCCAGTACTTC.

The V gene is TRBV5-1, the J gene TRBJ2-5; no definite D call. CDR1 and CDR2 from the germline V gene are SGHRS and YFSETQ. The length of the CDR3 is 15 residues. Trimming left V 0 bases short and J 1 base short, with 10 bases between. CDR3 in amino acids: CASSLALGSQETQYF. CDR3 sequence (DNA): TGCGCCAGCAGCTTGGCCTTGGGCTCCCAAGAGACCCAGTACTTC.

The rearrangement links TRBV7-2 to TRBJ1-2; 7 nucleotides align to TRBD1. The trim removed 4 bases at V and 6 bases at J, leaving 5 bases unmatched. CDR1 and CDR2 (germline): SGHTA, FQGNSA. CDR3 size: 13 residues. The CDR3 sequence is CASSSSDRDGYTF. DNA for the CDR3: TGTGCCAGCAGCTCCTCTGACAGGGATGGCTACACCTTC.

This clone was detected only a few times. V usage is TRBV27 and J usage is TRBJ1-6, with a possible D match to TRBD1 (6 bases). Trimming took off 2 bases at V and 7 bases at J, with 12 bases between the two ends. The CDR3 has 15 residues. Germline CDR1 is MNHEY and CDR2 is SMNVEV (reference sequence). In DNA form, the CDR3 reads TGTGCCAGCAGTTTAGGGGGCGCCCCAAATTCACCCCTCCACTTT. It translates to CASSLGGAPNSPLHF.